A selection of T cell receptor beta chains follows, all from one sample in a study of CDR3 diversity in severe acne. TCRdb re-called the PCR reads with MiXCR, one entry per CDR3 protein. The profile covers about 86,000 distinct CDR3 sequences, with around 50% appearing a single time and roughly 13% taken by the ten largest. The sample comprised blood. All receptors come from a male donor in good health, without acne. Both conserved end residues are part of each CDR3.

J gene | V gene | CDR3 protein
TRBJ1-6 | TRBV7-3 | CASSQRLGTGYNSPLHF
TRBJ2-5 | TRBV2 | CASGGRQQETQYF
TRBJ1-5 | TRBV5-8 | CASSSRDGNQPQHF
TRBJ1-1 | TRBV7-2 | CASSSTTSWGTEAFF
TRBJ1-2 | TRBV25-1 | CASSDEGFGYTF
TRBJ2-6 | TRBV19 | CASTNGANVLTF
TRBJ2-7 | TRBV7-9 | CASTPGQGSTEQYF
TRBJ1-3 | TRBV25-1 | CASSEIGRHSGNTIYF
TRBJ1-1 | TRBV15 | CATSSPPTGMDTEAFF
TRBJ2-3 | TRBV20-1 | CSLGREFFTDTQYF
TRBJ2-1 | TRBV7-9 | CASSRNQGGRVNNEQFF
TRBJ2-5 | TRBV13 | CASSFRLQETQYF
TRBJ1-4 | TRBV7-6 | CASRIGRATNEKLFF
TRBJ1-6 | TRBV20-1 | CSASMGQENSPLHF
TRBJ2-7 | TRBV4-1 | CASSQAGQGSYEQYF
TRBJ2-2 | TRBV7-8 | CASSPPGGPNTGELFF
TRBJ2-5 | TRBV7-9 | CASSWLRGGGETQYF